A single sample is the source of the 21 T cell receptor beta chains below, sequenced in a study of T cell changes during pregnancy in multiple sclerosis. Sequencing was performed with immunoSEQ multiplex PCR; in TCRdb, only in-frame clones are kept and a portion is missing. The sample gives 75,000 to 80,000 clones, 89% of which show up once; under 2.5% is in the top ten. Specimen: peripheral blood, collected before pregnancy. The receptors stem from a female donor with multiple sclerosis, enrolled in a pregnancy study.

The chain recombines TRBV6-6 with TRBJ1-1, with no clear D. This CDR3 has 12 amino acids. V dropped 7 bases and J dropped 3 bases, with 9 bases sitting between them. Per germline, CDR1 MNHNY and CDR2 SVGAGI (reference sequence). The CDR3 sequence: CASTLKYTEAFF. The CDR3, as DNA: TGTGCCAGCACCTTAAAATACACTGAAGCTTTCTTT.

This clone was observed a handful of times. The rearrangement links TRBV10-1 to TRBJ1-1; D perhaps matches TRBD1 (6 bases). Germline-derived CDR1 and CDR2 are WNHNN and SYGVQD (reference sequence). The CDR3 contains 13 residues. Trimming removed 9 bases from V and 6 bases from J, with 17 bases in between. CDR3 amino acids: CASSRQASSEAFF. In nucleotides, the CDR3 is TGCGCCAGTTCAAGACAGGCGTCGTCTGAAGCTTTCTTT.

This clone was detected a few times. V gene TRBV15 combines with J gene TRBJ2-1; 14 bases fit TRBD2. The CDR3 is 15 amino acids. The trim removed 1 base at V and 7 bases at J, leaving 0 bases unmatched. Germline assignment: CDR1 LNHNV and CDR2 YYDKDF (reference sequence). CDR3: CATSRGTSGGNEQFF. The CDR3 DNA reads as TGTGCCACCAGCAGAGGGACTAGCGGGGGGAATGAGCAGTTCTTC.

The V and J genes are TRBV28 and TRBJ2-1; perhaps TRBD1 as D (6 bases). Germline values: CDR1 MDHEN, CDR2 SYDVKM. V was cut by 4 bases and J by 2 bases, with 18 bases left in between. The CDR3 totals 17 residues. The CDR3 coding sequence is TGTGCCAGCAGTTCCACCTTAGGACAGTATCCCTACAATGAGCAGTTCTTC. Its protein is CASSSTLGQYPYNEQFF.

This chain joins TRBV28 and TRBJ2-5; possible D gene TRBD1, 6 bases. Per the germline V gene, CDR1 is MDHEN and CDR2 is SYDVKM. The CDR3 is 15 residues long. Trimming took off 5 bases at V and 1 base at J, with 14 bases between the two ends. The CDR3 protein is CASSPSGDRQETQYF. In nucleotides, the CDR3 is TGTGCCAGCAGTCCGTCAGGGGACCGCCAAGAGACCCAGTACTTC.

The chain joins TRBV5-1 to TRBJ2-5, with a weak D call TRBD1 (7 bases). CDR3 length: 15 residues. V gave up 9 bases and J gave up 5 bases, with 23 bases separating them. CDR1 is SGHRS, CDR2 YFSETQ, per germline. In DNA, the CDR3 is TGCGCCACCTCGAGGACTATAACAGGGGTGGAGACCCAGTACTTC. Amino acid sequence: CATSRTITGVETQYF.

The chain carries TRBV5-5 and TRBJ2-5; 10 bases line up with TRBD1. V shed 4 bases, J shed 5 bases, and the junction held 5 bases outside the gene matches. Germline CDR1 is SGHKS and CDR2 is YYEKEE (reference sequence). This CDR3 spans 14 amino acids. The CDR3 is CASSPGTGEETQYF. The CDR3 nucleotides read TGTGCCAGCAGCCCCGGGACAGGGGAGGAGACCCAGTACTTC.

The chain links TRBV28 to TRBJ1-4, with 8 bases aligning to TRBD1. The germline V gene has CDR1 MDHEN and CDR2 SYDVKM. The CDR3 length is 14 residues. The V and J ends lost 5 bases and 8 bases, in that order; junction bases with no gene match: 7. CDR3 nucleotides: TGTGCCAGCAGTCGTTCGACAGGGGAAGAAAAACTGTTTTTT. Its protein product is CASSRSTGEEKLFF.

This clone showed up just once. The chain employs TRBV7-9 and TRBJ2-2, with 7 bases matching TRBD1. There are 14 residues in the CDR3. Germline CDR1 and CDR2: SEHNR and FQNEAQ (reference sequence). Trimming took 8 bases from V and 7 from J; bases not matched to a gene: 10. DNA of the CDR3: TGTGCCAGCCCCCTAGACAGGGTCGGCGGGGAGCTGTTTTTT. This encodes CASPLDRVGGELFF.

The sample holds one count of this clone. V gene TRBV13 combines with J gene TRBJ2-3; TRBD2 is a possible D gene (6 bases). Germline values: CDR1 PRHDT, CDR2 FYEKMQ (reference sequence). V was shortened by 5 bases and J by 4 bases, with 13 bases between the two germline ends. This CDR3 has 14 residues. The CDR3 sequence: CASSTRGEPDTQYF. CDR3 DNA sequence: TGTGCCAGCAGCACGCGCGGGGAACCAGATACGCAGTATTTT.

The genes are TRBV18 and TRBJ1-6; D unclear. Deletions cut 3 bases from V and 7 bases from J, with 7 bases between. Germline CDR1 reads KGHSH; CDR2 reads LQKENI. The CDR3 runs to 13 residues. CDR3 amino acids: CASSPTENSPLHF. CDR3 bases: TGTGCCAGCTCACCGACGGAGAATTCACCCCTCCACTTT. The full variable domain, completed using reference TRBV18 and TRBJ1-6, is NAGVMQNPRHLVRRRGQEARLRCSPMKGHSHVYWYRQLPEEGLKFMVYLQKENIIDESGMPKERFSAEFPKEGPSILRIQQVVRGDSAAYFCASSPTENSPLHFGNGTRLTVT.

CDR3 loop: CASSQYLHF. The CDR3 bases are TGTGCCAGCAGCCAATACCTCCACTTT. This chain connects TRBV3-1 (or the pseudogene TRBV3-2) to TRBJ1-6, with unresolved D. Trimming took off 2 bases at V and 15 bases at J, with 2 bases between the two ends. Looked up from germline, CDR1 is LGHDT and CDR2 is YNNKEL (reference sequence). CDR3 size: 9 residues.

This sequence joins TRBV4-1 and TRBJ1-6; 10 bases are a match to TRBD1. With V trimmed by 0 bases and J by 9 bases, 11 bases remained unmatched. Germline CDR1 is MGHRA and CDR2 is YSYEKL. This CDR3 contains 18 residues. CDR3 bases: TGCGCCAGCAGCCAAGATAAGGCGGGAGACAGGGGGCGTTCACCCCTCCACTTT. Translating gives CASSQDKAGDRGRSPLHF.

The chain uses TRBV5-1 and TRBJ1-1; unclear D gene. The CDR3 contains 13 residues. V was cut by 0 bases and J by 2 bases, with 5 bases left in between. Per germline, CDR1 SGHRS and CDR2 YFSETQ. The CDR3 DNA sequence: TGCGCCAGCAGCTTGGGGCCCAACACTGAAGCTTTCTTT. Amino acids: CASSLGPNTEAFF.

V gene TRBV29-1 combines with J gene TRBJ1-3; D gene unclear. Trimming removed 4 bases at V and 1 base at J, with 2 bases between. The CDR3 length is 11 residues. CDR1 and CDR2 from the germline V gene are SQVTM and ANQGSEA. In DNA form, the CDR3 reads TGCAGCGTTGCATCTGGAAACACCATATATTTT. Translating it yields CSVASGNTIYF.

The chain uses TRBV4-1 and TRBJ2-2, with TRBD2 as a possible D gene (6 bases). There are 14 residues in the CDR3. Germline CDR1 and CDR2: MGHRA and YSYEKL. V was trimmed by 4 bases and J by 7 bases, leaving 13 bases between them. The CDR3 loop is CASSPPQGGGELFF. The CDR3 nucleotides read TGCGCCAGCAGCCCCCCTCAGGGAGGCGGGGAGCTGTTTTTT.

The chain recombines TRBV4-1 with TRBJ2-7; a possible D gene is TRBD2 (5 bases). Trimming removed 1 base from V and 3 bases from J, with 10 bases in between. Germline V gene data show CDR1 as MGHRA and CDR2 as YSYEKL. The CDR3 loop spans 14 amino acids. CDR3 nucleotide sequence: TGCGCCAGCAGCCAAGCGTCCGGGGACTACGAGCAGTACTTC. Amino acids: CASSQASGDYEQYF.

The chain is built from TRBV7-9 and TRBJ2-7; tentatively, D is TRBD1 (5 bases). V gave up 2 bases and J gave up 3 bases, with 14 bases separating them. Per the germline V gene, CDR1 is SEHNR and CDR2 is FQNEAQ (reference sequence). The CDR3 is made up of 15 amino acids. The CDR3 protein is CASSLSAGPIYEQYF. DNA of the CDR3: TGTGCCAGCAGCTTATCGGCAGGGCCCATCTACGAGCAGTACTTC.

The genes are TRBV7-8 and TRBJ1-1; D uncertain. The germline V and J ends were trimmed by 1 base and 3 bases, with 12 bases remaining between them. The CDR3 is 15 amino acids. From germline, CDR1 is SGHVS and CDR2 FQNEAQ. CDR3 region: CASSLVTGSDTEAFF. CDR3 sequence (DNA): TGTGCCAGCAGCTTAGTTACGGGGTCGGACACTGAAGCTTTCTTT.

The CDR3 DNA reads as TGTGCCAGCAGCTTAGTGGGGGCCCCTGGAAACACCATATATTTT. Encoded protein: CASSLVGAPGNTIYF. This rearrangement joins TRBV7-8 to TRBJ1-3; D perhaps matches TRBD1 (6 bases). The germline CDR1 and CDR2 sequences are SGHVS and FQNEAQ. There are 15 residues in the CDR3. V lost 1 base to trimming and J lost 2 bases, with 9 bases between them.

This chain joins TRBV19 and TRBJ1-6; D might be TRBD1 (6 bases). Deletions cut 3 bases from V and 8 bases from J, with 11 bases between. The CDR3 is made up of 14 amino acids. Germline V gene lookup returns CDR1 LNHDA and CDR2 SQIVND (reference sequence). This CDR3 is CASSIRDIYSPLHF. The DNA of the CDR3 is TGTGCCAGTAGTATCCGGGACATCTATTCACCCCTCCACTTT.